These T cell receptor beta chains were read from a single sample in a study of cytomegalovirus exposure and HLA in healthy donors. Method: immunoSEQ multiplex PCR; TCRdb's copy keeps in-frame clones and lacks some. The repertoire shows 200,000 or so clones; the top ten hold 0.74%. Sequencing used PBMCs. The receptors shown here come from a boy younger than 18 in good health and CMV-seronegative. Both conserved end residues are part of each CDR3. The D gene is left open where the match is weak.

v_gene	j_gene	d_gene	CDR3nt	CDR3aa
TRBV7-3	TRBJ1-1	.	TGTGCCAGCAGCTTACTTCCGGACAAGTATTCTGAAGCTTTCTTT	CASSLLPDKYSEAFF
TRBV19	TRBJ2-7	TRBD1	TGTGCCAGTAGTATATCACAGGGGTACGAGCAGTACTTC	CASSISQGYEQYF
TRBV5-5	TRBJ2-5	.	TGTGCCAGCAGCTTCACTGAGCGCGCAGAGACCCAGTACTTC	CASSFTERAETQYF
TRBV2	TRBJ1-2	.	TGTGCCAGCAGTGGGGTCAGGGGTTATGGCTACACCTTC	CASSGVRGYGYTF
TRBV5-1	TRBJ1-2	TRBD1	TGCGCCAGCAGCGCGGGACAGGGGAACTATGGCTACACCTTC	CASSAGQGNYGYTF
TRBV6-5	TRBJ2-2	.	TGTGCCAGCAGTTCTCCCTCGGGTACGAACACCGGGGAGCTGTTTTTT	CASSSPSGTNTGELFF
TRBV28	TRBJ2-7	TRBD1	TGTGCCAGTTGGGGGGACAGGGACGGCGAGCAGTACTTC	CASWGDRDGEQYF
TRBV9	TRBJ2-3	TRBD2	TGTGCCAGCAGCGTAGTTAGCGGGGGGCCTGATACGCAGTATTTT	CASSVVSGGPDTQYF
TRBV2	TRBJ1-2	.	TGTGCCAGCAGTCGGGGAGGGATGGGTAACTATGGCTACACCTTC	CASSRGGMGNYGYTF
TRBV18	TRBJ1-2	TRBD1	TGTGCCAGCTCACGTATAGCAGGGGGCTTGTTGGATGGCTACACCTTC	CASSRIAGGLLDGYTF
TRBV9	TRBJ2-1	TRBD1	TGTGCCAGCAGGGGGCCGGACAGGGAGCTCTCCAATGAGCAGTTCTTC	CASRGPDRELSNEQFF
TRBV6-5	TRBJ1-6	TRBD1	TGTGCCAACAGTTACTGGGGGACAGGTCACTCACCCCTCCACTTT	CANSYWGTGHSPLHF